This T cell receptor beta chain is from a study of blood T cell repertoires in COVID-19 (dated by TCRdb to the early 2020s). In the study overall: Samples from collaborators originated in the United States, Italy and Spain and spanned both the acute and convalescent phases of COVID-19. The material from the prospective study consisted of cDNA or gDNA derived from T cells, B-cell-depleted T cells, or PBMCs. Deeply sampled blood TCRbeta repertoires from subjects exposed to, actively infected with, or recovered from COVID-19 were included in the dataset. The repertoires were released in a freely available public database meant as a resource for research on the immune response to SARS-CoV-2. Samples were obtained from the ongoing ImmuneRACE study (first 160 participants) and from over 1,000 subjects provided by 6 global collaborators. A de-identified subject ID, COVID-19 status, age in years and sex were almost always included in the sample metadata. Where HLA class I and class II types were available, the types were taken from metadata supplied by the sample provider, not from assay-based typing. Beyond this particular receptor, the publication reports: The amount of clinical and demographic metadata varied by source and participant and was provided uncurated.

Each collaborating institution followed its own protocols to collect whole blood in K2EDTA tubes. Collaborator samples were shipped for TCRbeta analysis as frozen whole blood, isolated PBMCs, or DNA extracted from either sample type. Concerning this clone: The specificity of this receptor is unknown. Per-nucleotide qualities are absent, and no much larger clonotype sits a single base away.

The CDR3 contains 14 residues, cysteine and phenylalanine counted. Only the CDR3 DNA is retained, 42 bases long and in frame from the first base. Sequences MNHNS (CDR1) and SASEGT (CDR2) are obtained from the germline V gene. V is pared back by 2 bases and J by 6 bases, with 11 bases lying between the germline termini. TCRbeta CDR3 regions were amplified from genomic DNA by means of the immunoSEQ Assay, a bias-controlled multiplex PCR. In the source study's methods: The number of nucleated cells in each sample was estimated by amplification of reference gene primers within the assay. Sequence reads were collapsed and filtered to measure the absolute abundance of every unique TCRbeta CDR3 rearrangement. For each sample, productive Simpson clonality was calculated as the square root of Simpson's diversity index over productive rearrangements. TCRdb provides this immuneACCESS table in a form limited to in-frame rearrangements. Some clones are lacking; in checked studies, under half of them reflect an unresolved V gene, and why the rest are absent is not known. The V and J calls and clone size are taken from that table; D and trimming were inferred from the DNA. A total of approximately 100,000 clones appear in this sample, roughly 88% of them only once. The biggest ten clones account for under 7% of the sample.

Sequenced material: peripheral blood. The V gene is TRBV6-1 and the J gene is TRBJ1-3; the D segment cannot be called with confidence. The receptor was isolated from a woman in her sixties with acute or convalescent COVID-19. The bases read TGTGCCAGCAGTGAAAACGCAGTCTTAAACACCATATATTTT. This translates into CASSENAVLNTIYF.